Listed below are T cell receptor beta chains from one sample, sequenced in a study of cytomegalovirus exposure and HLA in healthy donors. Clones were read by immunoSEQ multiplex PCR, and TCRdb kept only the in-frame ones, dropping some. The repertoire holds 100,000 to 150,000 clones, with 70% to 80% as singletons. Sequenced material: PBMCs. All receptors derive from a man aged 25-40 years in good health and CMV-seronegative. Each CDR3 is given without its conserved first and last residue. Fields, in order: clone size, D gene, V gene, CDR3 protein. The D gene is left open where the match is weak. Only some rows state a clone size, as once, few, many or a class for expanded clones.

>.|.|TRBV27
ASPGRVNSGANVLT
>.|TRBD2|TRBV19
ASRPGLYTDTQY
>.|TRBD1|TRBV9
ASSVGQGPYEKLF
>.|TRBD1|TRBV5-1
ASSLRTGFGYEQY
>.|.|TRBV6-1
ATRQVRGQPQH
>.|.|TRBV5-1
ASSLGGQNTEAF
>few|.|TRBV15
ATSRDRVTSPGANVLT
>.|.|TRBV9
ASSVEGGVGNTEAF
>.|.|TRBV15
ATSRDLLFEGVYEQY
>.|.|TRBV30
AWSSGQETQY
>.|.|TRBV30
AWSQLITEAF
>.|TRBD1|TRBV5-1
ASSSQGNSYNEQF
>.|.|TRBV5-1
ASSLDSLNYGYT
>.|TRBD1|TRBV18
ASSPLGTGVSGGEQY
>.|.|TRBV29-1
SVATDGNTIY
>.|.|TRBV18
ASSPRPLNEKLF
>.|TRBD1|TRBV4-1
ASSRGDRGGDNQPQH
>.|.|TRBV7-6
ASSPWRETQY
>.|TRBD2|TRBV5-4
ASSSPSGGGNEQF
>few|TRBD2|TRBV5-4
ATARGAYEQY
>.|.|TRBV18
ASSPTLYQETQY
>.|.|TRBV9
ASSVVEGGYT
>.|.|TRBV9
ASSGGTLDNYGYT
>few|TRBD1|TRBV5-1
ASRGQANQF
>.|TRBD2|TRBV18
ASSPPASGRMGEQF
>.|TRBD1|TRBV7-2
ASSSRPGTGEGTQY
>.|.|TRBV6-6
ASSLRDLNSGNTIY